What follows are 28 T cell receptor beta chains derived from one specimen sequenced in a study of T cell repertoires in cytomegalovirus infection. TCRdb re-called the reads through MiXCR, storing one row per CDR3 protein. The sample records a few hundred thousand distinct CDR3 sequences, 35% to 50% being singletons. Their specific antigens are unknown. The specimen was cultured PBMCs, collected from culture after CMV antigen stimulation. These receptor sequences come from a human donor in good health (CMV status not recorded). Some clones in this sample may be carry-over from other donors' samples.

V is TRBV2 and J is TRBJ2-5, with TRBD2 matching 9 bases. There are 15 residues in the CDR3. Germline values: CDR1 SNHLY, CDR2 FYNNEI. The J segment lost 4 bases and the V segment lost 7 bases, leaving 10 bases of the junction unmatched. DNA of the CDR3: TGTGCCAGCAATCTCTTCGGCGGGGGGGGAGAGACCCAGTACTTC. This sequence encodes CASNLFGGGGETQYF.

This sequence joins TRBV3-1 and TRBJ2-1; D uncertain. V lost 2 bases to trimming and J lost 6 bases, with 8 bases between them. CDR3 length: 13 residues. CDR1 is LGHDT, CDR2 YNNKEL, per germline (reference sequence). CDR3 protein: CASSQMVLNEQFF. DNA of the CDR3: TGTGCCAGCAGCCAAATGGTACTCAATGAGCAGTTCTTC.

This clonotype has only a few counts. The V and J genes are TRBV5-6 and TRBJ2-3; D ambiguous. Trimming took off 2 bases at V and 3 bases at J, with 13 bases between the two ends. This CDR3 has 15 residues. Germline CDR1 is SGHDT and CDR2 is YYEEEE. DNA of the CDR3: TGTGCCAGCAGCTTTCGTGGGAAGTGGACAGATACGCAGTATTTT. Its protein product is CASSFRGKWTDTQYF.

This clonotype was observed a single time. The chain joins TRBV5-1 to TRBJ2-1, with D possibly being TRBD1 (6 bases). Germline V gene data show CDR1 as SGHRS and CDR2 as YFSETQ. The CDR3 runs 13 residues. V dropped 4 bases and J dropped 6 bases, with 11 bases sitting between them. The CDR3, as DNA: TGCGCCAGCAGCCCGGACAGCCTCAATGAGCAGTTCTTC. It yields the protein CASSPDSLNEQFF.

CDR3 sequence (DNA): TGTGCCAGCAGCCGCAGGGGAGGCGGGGAGCTGTTTTTT. This encodes CASSRRGGGELFF. The rearrangement links TRBV6-5 to TRBJ2-2; D may correspond to TRBD1 or TRBD2 (6 bases each). Trimming pared 6 bases from V and 7 bases from J, leaving 12 bases between. The CDR3 is made up of 13 amino acids. Looked up from germline, CDR1 is MNHEY and CDR2 is SVGAGI.

This clonotype was seen at least ten times. The genes are TRBV7-9 and TRBJ2-1; TRBD2 agrees at 10 bases. J lost 4 bases, V lost 5 bases, and 5 bases had no gene match. The germline V gene has CDR1 SEHNR and CDR2 FQNEAQ (reference sequence). The CDR3 spans 15 residues. CDR3 DNA sequence: TGTGCCAGCAGCCTGGGACTAGCGAGATACAATGAGCAGTTCTTC. Its translation: CASSLGLARYNEQFF.

This clonotype came up a few times. In DNA form, the CDR3 reads TGTGCCACCAGTGGATACAATGAGCAGTTCTTC. The encoded protein is CATSGYNEQFF. The genes are TRBV24-1 and TRBJ2-1; D unclear. The CDR3 contains 11 residues. Trimming shortened V by 5 bases and J by 4 bases, and 2 bases separated the two germline ends. Germline V gives CDR1 KGHDR, CDR2 SFDVKD.

This clonotype was found a few times. The J gene is TRBJ2-7, the V gene TRBV7-2, with 9 nucleotides matching TRBD1. Germline assignment: CDR1 SGHTA and CDR2 FQGNSA. Trimming at V came to 5 bases and at J to 6 bases, leaving 17 bases not matched to a gene. The CDR3 is made up of 17 amino acids. Here the CDR3 reads CASSHGGVGTGYPEQYF. The CDR3, as DNA: TGTGCCAGCAGCCATGGGGGGGTGGGGACAGGGTACCCCGAGCAGTACTTC.

The gene calls are TRBV6-1 and TRBJ2-3; a possible D gene is TRBD2 (5 bases). The germline CDR1 and CDR2 sequences are MNHNS and SASEGT. This CDR3 contains 12 residues. V lost 6 bases to trimming and J lost 7 bases, with 11 bases between them. The CDR3 DNA reads TGTGCCAGCAGCCGGGGATCTCATACGCAGTATTTT. Translation gives CASSRGSHTQYF.

This clonotype was counted a few times. CDR3 DNA: TGTGCCAGCAGCTTGGTGGGTAGGGGTGGGGGGAGACCACCGAACTACGAGCAGTACTTC. It is translated as CASSLVGRGGGRPPNYEQYF. The chain combines TRBV5-6 with TRBJ2-7; D perhaps matches TRBD2 (6 bases). The CDR3 spans 20 residues. Looked up from germline, CDR1 is SGHDT and CDR2 is YYEEEE. V was clipped by 0 bases and J by 3 bases, with 28 bases between them.

The rearrangement joins TRBV19 to TRBJ1-2, with D perhaps TRBD1 (5 bases). The CDR3 extends over 11 amino acids. The V gene's germline CDR1 is LNHDA and CDR2 SQIVND (reference sequence). V lost 3 bases and J 8 bases, leaving 7 bases between the germline ends. The CDR3 loop is CASSMRGGYTF. The DNA for the CDR3 is TGTGCCAGTAGTATGAGGGGCGGCTACACCTTC. Using reference TRBV19 and TRBJ1-2 for the parts outside the CDR3, the full variable domain is DGGITQSPKYLFRKEGQNVTLSCEQNLNHDAMYWYRQDPGQGLRLIYYSQIVNDFQKGDIAEGYSVSREKKESFPLTVTSAQKNPTAFYLCASSMRGGYTFGSGTRLTVV.

In its sample, this clonotype was seen a few times. The chain joins TRBV12-3 or TRBV12-4 to TRBJ2-3; 10 bases are shared with TRBD2. CDR3 length equals 15 residues. The junction had 4 bases not matched to a gene; V was cut back by 6 bases and J by 1 base. The DNA for the CDR3 is TGTGCCAGCAGGCTTACTAGCGGGGGCACAGATACGCAGTATTTT. It codes for CASRLTSGGTDTQYF.

This chain links TRBV6-1 with TRBJ2-4; 10 nucleotides match TRBD2. V lost 7 bases to trimming and J lost 3 bases; unmatched junction nucleotides: 27. The CDR3 runs to 22 residues. Per the germline V gene, CDR1 is MNHNS and CDR2 is SASEGT. The CDR3 region is CASTIYRGGDRATSGVKNIQYF. DNA for the CDR3: TGTGCCAGCACCATCTACAGAGGGGGGGACAGAGCAACTAGCGGGGTCAAAAACATTCAGTACTTC.

As to this clonotype: One junction end disagrees with the germline gene, perhaps due to a read error. The chain has TRBV7-8 and TRBJ2-5; D is possibly TRBD2 (7 bases). The CDR3 has 14 amino acids. The germline V gene encodes CDR1 SGHVS and CDR2 FQNEAQ. The CDR3 protein is CASRLEGGRETQYF. CDR3 in DNA: TGTGCCAGCAGATTAGAGGGGGGGCGGGAGACCCAGTACTTC.

V gene TRBV7-8 combines with J gene TRBJ2-7, with D maybe TRBD1 (6 bases). The CDR3 is 15 residues long. Germline values: CDR1 SGHVS, CDR2 FQNEAQ. V was shortened by 6 bases and J by 3 bases, with 18 bases between the two germline ends. The CDR3 nucleotides are TGTGCCAGCAGTCAATTAGTAGGGGGTTTCTACGAGCAGTACTTC. Its translation: CASSQLVGGFYEQYF.

CDR3 protein: CASSPVVPGIQYF. The CDR3 DNA sequence: TGTGCCAGCAGCCCCGTCGTCCCGGGCATTCAGTACTTC. The chain has TRBV7-2 and TRBJ2-4; D unclear. The CDR3 runs 13 residues. V dropped 5 bases and J dropped 9 bases, with 14 bases sitting between them. Per germline, CDR1 SGHTA and CDR2 FQGNSA.

The chain recombines TRBV7-2 with TRBJ1-6; 8 nucleotides align to TRBD1. The germline V gene encodes CDR1 SGHTA and CDR2 FQGNSA. V lost 5 bases, J lost 12 bases, and 9 bases stayed unmatched. This CDR3 spans 14 amino acids. The CDR3 DNA is TGTGCCAGCAGCGCCCAAACAGGGGGGAGACCCCTCCACTTT. Encoded protein: CASSAQTGGRPLHF.

This clonotype has at least ten counts. The chain couples TRBV7-2 to TRBJ1-5; D not resolved. Germline lookup yields CDR1 SGHTA and CDR2 FQGNSA. V gave up 1 base and J gave up 9 bases, with 13 bases separating them. The CDR3 covers 14 residues. CDR3 loop: CASSLDSVVRPQHF. CDR3 DNA: TGTGCCAGCAGCTTAGATTCAGTGGTGAGGCCCCAGCATTTT.

The rearrangement joins TRBV2 to TRBJ2-5, with a tentative D call TRBD1 (6 bases). Germline CDR1 reads SNHLY; CDR2 reads FYNNEI. The V gene lost 8 bases and the J gene lost 1 base, with 11 bases spanning the gap. This CDR3 is 13 amino acids long. CDR3 DNA: TGTGCCAGCGGGGGCGTGTCCCAAGAGACCCAGTACTTC. It specifies CASGGVSQETQYF.

In its sample, this clonotype was seen a few times. The chain couples TRBV7-2 to TRBJ2-3; no reliable D call. The CDR3 contains 14 residues. V lost 4 bases and J 2 bases, leaving 10 bases between the germline ends. The V gene's germline CDR1 is SGHTA and CDR2 FQGNSA. CDR3 coding DNA: TGTGCCAGCAGCTCTACTTCCTTCACAGATACGCAGTATTTT. Its translation is CASSSTSFTDTQYF.

This clonotype showed up many times. This chain uses TRBV7-2 with TRBJ1-5, with a tentative D call TRBD1 (5 bases). This CDR3 comprises 16 residues. The germline CDR1 and CDR2 sequences are SGHTA and FQGNSA. Trimming took 1 base from V and 1 from J, leaving 11 bases between them. The CDR3 nucleotides are TGTGCCAGCAGCTTAGTCGGGGGGTCGAGCAATCAGCCCCAGCATTTT. Its protein product is CASSLVGGSSNQPQHF.

The sample holds a few counts of this clonotype. The chain couples TRBV5-1 to TRBJ2-5; 7 bases are a match to TRBD1. CDR1 and CDR2 (germline): SGHRS, YFSETQ. This CDR3 has 13 residues. V was clipped by 7 bases and J by 1 base; unmatched bases: 4. The CDR3 region has the DNA TGCGCCAGCGGTGACAGGGCCCAAGAGACCCAGTACTTC. Its protein product is CASGDRAQETQYF. Supplemented by reference TRBV5-1 and TRBJ2-5, the full variable domain reads KAGVTQTPRYLIKTRGQQVTLSCSPISGHRSVSWYQQTPGQGLQFLFEYFSETQRNKGNFPGRFSGRQFSNSRSEMNVSTLELGDSALYLCASGDRAQETQYFGPGTRLLVL.

This clonotype was counted a few times. V gene TRBV6-5 combines with J gene TRBJ2-1; D call uncertain. CDR3 length: 12 amino acids. Trimming cost V 5 bases and J 12 bases, with 14 bases left between them. From germline, CDR1 is MNHEY and CDR2 SVGAGI. CDR3 amino acids: CASSTGLSTQFF. For the CDR3, the DNA is TGTGCCAGCAGTACCGGGCTTAGTACGCAGTTCTTC.

This clonotype was counted only a few times. The chain links TRBV12-3 or TRBV12-4 to TRBJ2-1, with D uncertain. Trimming removed 3 bases from V and 5 bases from J, with 11 bases in between. The CDR3 totals 14 residues. CDR3 amino acids: CASSLIPGNNEQFF. The CDR3 DNA follows: TGTGCCAGCAGTTTGATTCCCGGAAACAATGAGCAGTTCTTC.

The J gene is TRBJ2-1, the V gene TRBV9; weak D call: TRBD2 (7 bases). Germline assignment: CDR1 SGDLS and CDR2 YYNGEE. CDR3 length equals 16 residues. Trimming left V 2 bases short and J 4 bases short, with 16 bases between. The CDR3 reads CASSVRTRGGYNEQFF. The CDR3, as DNA: TGTGCCAGCAGCGTCCGTACTAGGGGGGGGTACAATGAGCAGTTCTTC.

This clonotype was observed a few times. The J gene is TRBJ2-3, the V gene TRBV6-5; D gene unclear. Between the trimmed V and J ends, which lost 6 bases and 2 bases, there was a span of 12 bases. This CDR3 has 14 residues. From germline, CDR1 is MNHEY and CDR2 SVGAGI. The CDR3 region is CASSPHGYTDTQYF. The CDR3, as DNA: TGTGCCAGCAGCCCTCATGGGTACACAGATACGCAGTATTTT.

This clonotype has a single count. The chain recombines TRBV15 with TRBJ2-2, with D perhaps matching TRBD1 or TRBD2 (5 bases each). Germline lookup yields CDR1 LNHNV and CDR2 YYDKDF (reference sequence). Trimming pared 5 bases from V and 0 bases from J, leaving 7 bases between. The CDR3 spans 14 residues. CDR3 sequence (DNA): TGTGCCACCAGCCCGGGGCCGAACACCGGGGAGCTGTTTTTT. This translates into CATSPGPNTGELFF.

The chain uses TRBV18 and TRBJ2-7; TRBD1 aligns across 10 bases. The ends lost 3 bases at V and 0 bases at J; junction bases unmatched: 2. The CDR3 covers 15 residues. Looked up from germline, CDR1 is KGHSH and CDR2 is LQKENI. The CDR3 reads CASSPGQGNSYEQYF. The CDR3 DNA sequence: TGTGCCAGCTCACCGGGACAGGGGAACTCCTACGAGCAGTACTTC. Full variable domain (outside the CDR3, taken from reference TRBV18 and TRBJ2-7): NAGVMQNPRHLVRRRGQEARLRCSPMKGHSHVYWYRQLPEEGLKFMVYLQKENIIDESGMPKERFSAEFPKEGPSILRIQQVVRGDSAAYFCASSPGQGNSYEQYFGPGTRLTVT.